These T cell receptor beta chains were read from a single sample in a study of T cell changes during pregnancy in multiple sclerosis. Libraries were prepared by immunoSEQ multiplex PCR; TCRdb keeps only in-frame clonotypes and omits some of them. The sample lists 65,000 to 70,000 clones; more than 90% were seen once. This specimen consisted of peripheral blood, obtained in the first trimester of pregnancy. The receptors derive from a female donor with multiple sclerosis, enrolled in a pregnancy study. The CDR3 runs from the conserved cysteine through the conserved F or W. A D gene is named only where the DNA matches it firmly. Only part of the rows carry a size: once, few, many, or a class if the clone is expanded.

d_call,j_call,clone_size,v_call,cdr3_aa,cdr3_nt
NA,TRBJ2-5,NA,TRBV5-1,CASSYNSGGPETQYF,TGCGCCAGCAGCTATAATTCCGGGGGACCGGAGACCCAGTACTTC
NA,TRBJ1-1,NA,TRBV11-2,CASSSPIIGVHTEAFF,TGTGCCAGCAGCTCCCCTATCATCGGGGTGCACACTGAAGCTTTCTTT
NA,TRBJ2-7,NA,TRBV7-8,CASHGFGSYEQYF,TGTGCCAGCCACGGGTTTGGGTCCTACGAGCAGTACTTC
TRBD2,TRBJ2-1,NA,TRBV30,CAWSPPGLAGVNNEQFF,TGTGCCTGGAGCCCTCCCGGACTAGCGGGGGTGAACAATGAGCAGTTCTTC
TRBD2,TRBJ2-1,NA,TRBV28,CASSITSGFIYNEQFF,TGTGCCAGCAGCATAACTAGCGGCTTTATTTACAATGAGCAGTTCTTC
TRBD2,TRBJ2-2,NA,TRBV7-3,CASSRRTREFPGELFF,TGTGCCAGCAGCCGTAGGACTAGAGAGTTCCCCGGGGAGCTGTTTTTT
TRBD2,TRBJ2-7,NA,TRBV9,CASSSGGEQYF,TGTGCCAGCAGCTCGGGGGGCGAGCAGTACTTC
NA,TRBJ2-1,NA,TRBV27,CASSLTSRVNEQFF,TGTGCCAGCAGTTTAACCAGCAGGGTCAATGAGCAGTTCTTC
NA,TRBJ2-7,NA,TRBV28,CASRTGGSYEQYF,TGTGCCAGCAGGACAGGTGGCTCCTACGAGCAGTACTTC
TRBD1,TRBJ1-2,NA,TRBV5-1,CASTQGDSNYGYTF,TGCGCCAGCACCCAGGGGGACTCTAACTATGGCTACACCTTC
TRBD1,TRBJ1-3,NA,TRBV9,CASSVTGAAGNTIYF,TGTGCCAGCAGCGTAACAGGGGCAGCTGGAAACACCATATATTTT
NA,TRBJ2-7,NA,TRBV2,CASSEKWAGEYEQYF,TGTGCCAGCAGTGAAAAGTGGGCAGGGGAATACGAGCAGTACTTC
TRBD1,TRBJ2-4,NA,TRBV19,CASSWTGGLEENIQYF,TGTGCCAGTAGTTGGACAGGGGGCCTCGAGGAAAACATTCAGTACTTC
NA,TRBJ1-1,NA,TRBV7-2,CASRNSYRAAQDEAFF,TGTGCCAGCAGGAATTCTTACAGGGCAGCCCAGGATGAAGCTTTCTTT
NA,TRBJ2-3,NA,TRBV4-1,CASSQRAGAGTDTQYF,TGCGCCAGCAGCCAGAGGGCGGGGGCAGGCACAGATACGCAGTATTTT
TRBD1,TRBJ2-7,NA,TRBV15,CATSNRDRDRHYEQYF,TGTGCCACCAGCAACCGAGACAGGGACAGACACTACGAGCAGTACTTC
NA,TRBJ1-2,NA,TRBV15,CATSAGLADFGYGYTF,TGTGCCACCTCCGCGGGACTGGCGGATTTCGGCTATGGCTACACCTTC
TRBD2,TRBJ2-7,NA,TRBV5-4,CASSTSGSFYEQYF,TGTGCCAGCAGCACTAGCGGGTCTTTCTACGAGCAGTACTTC
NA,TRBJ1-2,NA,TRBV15,CATSRERGGGYTF,TGTGCCACCAGCAGAGAACGAGGAGGTGGCTACACCTTC
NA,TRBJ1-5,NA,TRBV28,CASSFNSNQPQHF,TGTGCCAGCAGTTTTAATAGCAATCAGCCCCAGCATTTT
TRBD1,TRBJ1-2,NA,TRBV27,CASSSGTGGLRYTF,TGTGCCAGCAGTTCCGGGACAGGGGGCTTACGCTACACCTTC
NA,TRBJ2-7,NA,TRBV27,CASRVTGPSYEQYF,TGTGCCAGCAGAGTAACAGGGCCCTCCTACGAGCAGTACTTC
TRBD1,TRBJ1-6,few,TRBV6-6,CASSSPGQGHNSPLHF,TGTGCCAGCAGCTCTCCGGGACAGGGCCATAATTCACCCCTCCACTTT
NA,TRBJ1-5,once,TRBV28,CASSFGGGQGQPQHF,TGTGCCAGCAGTTTCGGGGGGGGGCAGGGTCAGCCCCAGCATTTT
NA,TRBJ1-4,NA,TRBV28,CASSSRKQRINEKLFF,TGTGCCAGCAGTTCCCGCAAACAACGAATTAATGAAAAACTGTTTTTT
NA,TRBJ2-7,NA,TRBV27,CASSTRTRAYEQYF,TGTGCCAGCAGTACCCGGACACGGGCCTACGAGCAGTACTTC
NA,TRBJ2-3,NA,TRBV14,CASSQDLGRQYF,TGTGCCAGCAGCCAAGATCTCGGGAGGCAGTATTTT
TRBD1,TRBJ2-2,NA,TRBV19,CASSIDQDRGRFGELFF,TGTGCCAGTAGTATAGATCAGGACAGGGGAAGGTTCGGGGAGCTGTTTTTT
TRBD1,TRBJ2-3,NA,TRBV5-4,CASRGDRVPGTQYF,TGTGCCAGCAGGGGCGACAGGGTTCCTGGTACGCAGTATTTT
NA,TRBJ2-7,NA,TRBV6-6,CASSSGPYEQYF,TGTGCCAGCAGTTCGGGTCCCTACGAGCAGTACTTC
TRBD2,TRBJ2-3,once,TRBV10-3,CAISMTSGSTDTQYF,TGTGCCATCAGTATGACTAGCGGGAGCACAGATACGCAGTATTTT
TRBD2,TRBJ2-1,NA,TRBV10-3,CAISGTSGSYNEQFF,TGTGCCATCTCCGGGACTAGCGGGTCCTACAATGAGCAGTTCTTC
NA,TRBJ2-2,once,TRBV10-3,CAISEDRIEAGGELFF,TGTGCCATCAGTGAGGATAGGATCGAGGCGGGCGGGGAGCTGTTTTTT
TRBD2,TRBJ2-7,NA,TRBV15,CATSAGTSGYEQYF,TGTGCCACCAGCGCCGGGACTAGCGGCTACGAGCAGTACTTC
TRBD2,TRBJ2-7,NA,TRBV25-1,CAPAPAGVSEQYF,TGTGCCCCCGCCCCAGCGGGAGTTTCCGAGCAGTACTTC
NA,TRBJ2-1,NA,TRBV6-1,CASSEAPRGHYNEQFF,TGTGCCAGCAGCGAAGCCCCCAGGGGCCACTACAATGAGCAGTTCTTC
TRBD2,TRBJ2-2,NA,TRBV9,CASSVEIAGNTGELFF,TGTGCCAGCAGCGTAGAGATAGCGGGGAACACCGGGGAGCTGTTTTTT
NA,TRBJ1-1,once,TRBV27,CASQSWTGRTEAFF,TGTGCCAGTCAATCCTGGACGGGGAGGACTGAAGCTTTCTTT
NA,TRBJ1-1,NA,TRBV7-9,CASSALQGMNTEAFF,TGTGCCAGCAGCGCACTCCAGGGGATGAACACTGAAGCTTTCTTT
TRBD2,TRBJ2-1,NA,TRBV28,CASSLGGRPGHEQFF,TGTGCCAGCAGTTTGGGCGGGAGGCCCGGGCATGAGCAGTTCTTC
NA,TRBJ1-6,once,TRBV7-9,CASSSQGPPNSPLHF,TGTGCCAGCAGCTCACAGGGTCCCCCAAATTCACCCCTCCACTTT
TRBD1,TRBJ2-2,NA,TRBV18,CASSPGTGYATGELFF,TGTGCCAGCTCACCCGGGACAGGGTATGCCACCGGGGAGCTGTTTTTT
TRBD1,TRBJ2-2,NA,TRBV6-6,CASSTPQGARTGELFF,TGTGCCAGCAGCACACCACAGGGGGCGCGGACCGGGGAGCTGTTTTTT
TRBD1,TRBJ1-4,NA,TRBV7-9,CASSLLTGGNEKLFF,TGTGCCAGCAGCCTGCTGACAGGGGGTAATGAAAAACTGTTTTTT
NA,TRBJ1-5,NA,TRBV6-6,CASSYSGKNQPQHF,TGTGCCAGCAGTTATTCCGGGAAGAATCAGCCCCAGCATTTT
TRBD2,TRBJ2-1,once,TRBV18,CASSPLLAGDNEQFF,TGTGCCAGCTCACCGCTGCTAGCGGGGGATAATGAGCAGTTCTTC
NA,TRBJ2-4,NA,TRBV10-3,CAISESKGGQSGAKNIQYF,TGTGCCATCAGTGAGTCGAAGGGGGGACAGTCGGGGGCCAAAAACATTCAGTACTTC
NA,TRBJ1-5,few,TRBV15,CATSRGGQSNQPQHF,TGTGCCACCAGCAGAGGAGGACAAAGCAATCAGCCCCAGCATTTT